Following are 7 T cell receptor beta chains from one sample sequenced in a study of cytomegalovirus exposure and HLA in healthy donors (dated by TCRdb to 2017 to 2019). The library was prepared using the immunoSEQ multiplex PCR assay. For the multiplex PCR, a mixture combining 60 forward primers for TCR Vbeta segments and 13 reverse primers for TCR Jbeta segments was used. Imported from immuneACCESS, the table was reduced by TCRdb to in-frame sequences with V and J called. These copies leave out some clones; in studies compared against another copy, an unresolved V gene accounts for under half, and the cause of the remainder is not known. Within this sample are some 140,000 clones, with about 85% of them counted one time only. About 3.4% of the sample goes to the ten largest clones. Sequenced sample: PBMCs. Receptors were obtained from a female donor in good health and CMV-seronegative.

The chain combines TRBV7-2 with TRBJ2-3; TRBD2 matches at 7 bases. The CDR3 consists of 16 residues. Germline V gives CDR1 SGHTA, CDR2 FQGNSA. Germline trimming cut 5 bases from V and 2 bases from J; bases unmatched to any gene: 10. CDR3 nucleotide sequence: TGTGCCAGCAGCGCATCCGGGACTACGGCCACAGATACGCAGTATTTT. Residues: CASSASGTTATDTQYF.

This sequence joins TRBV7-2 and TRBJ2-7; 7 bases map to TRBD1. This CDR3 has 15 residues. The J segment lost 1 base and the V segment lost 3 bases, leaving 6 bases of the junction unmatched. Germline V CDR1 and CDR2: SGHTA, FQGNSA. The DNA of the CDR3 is TGTGCCAGCAGCTTGGGACAGCAAAATTCCTACGAGCAGTACTTC. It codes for CASSLGQQNSYEQYF.

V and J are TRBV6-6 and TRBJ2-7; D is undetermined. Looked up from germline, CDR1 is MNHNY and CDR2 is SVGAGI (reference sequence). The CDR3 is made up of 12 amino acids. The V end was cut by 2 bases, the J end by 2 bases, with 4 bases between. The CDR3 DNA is TGTGCCAGCAGTTACACACCCTACGAGCAGTACTTC. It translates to CASSYTPYEQYF.

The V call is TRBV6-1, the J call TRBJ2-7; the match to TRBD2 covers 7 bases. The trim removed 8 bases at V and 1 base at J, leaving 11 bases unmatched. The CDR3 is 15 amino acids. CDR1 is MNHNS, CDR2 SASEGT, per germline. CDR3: CASSWEPAGSYEQYF. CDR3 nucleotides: TGTGCCAGCTCTTGGGAGCCAGCGGGATCCTACGAGCAGTACTTC.

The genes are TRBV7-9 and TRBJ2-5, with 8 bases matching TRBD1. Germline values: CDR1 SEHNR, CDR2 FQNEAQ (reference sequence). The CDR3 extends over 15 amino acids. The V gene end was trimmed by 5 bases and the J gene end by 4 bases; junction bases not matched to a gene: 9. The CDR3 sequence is CASSKATGAGETQYF. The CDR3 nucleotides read TGTGCCAGCAGCAAAGCGACAGGGGCGGGAGAGACCCAGTACTTC.

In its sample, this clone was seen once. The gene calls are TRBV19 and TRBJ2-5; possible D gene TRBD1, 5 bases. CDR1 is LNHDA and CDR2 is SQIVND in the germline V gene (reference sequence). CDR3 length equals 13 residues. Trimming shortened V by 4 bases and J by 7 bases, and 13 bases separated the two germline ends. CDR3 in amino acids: CASSTGSWGTQYF. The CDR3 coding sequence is TGTGCCAGTAGTACAGGGTCCTGGGGGACCCAGTACTTC.

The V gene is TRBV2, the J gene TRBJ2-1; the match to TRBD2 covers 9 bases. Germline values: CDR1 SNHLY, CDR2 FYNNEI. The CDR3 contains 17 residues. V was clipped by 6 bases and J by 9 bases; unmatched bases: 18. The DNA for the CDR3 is TGTGCCAGCAGCCCCGCCCGGGGGGCGGGAGGGCCTGGTGAGCAGTTCTTC. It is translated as CASSPARGAGGPGEQFF.